The sequence of this TCR beta chain was determined in a study of CD8+ T cells in alopecia areata. Study as a whole: At a dose of 5 to 10 mg twice daily, oral tofacitinib was given to treated patients. Tofacitinib continued for 6 to 18 months and was then withheld for 6 months.

Reverse transcription of extracted RNA yielded cDNA, which provided the sequencing template. The data were produced by immunoSEQ multiplex PCR, yet TCRdb's version contains in-frame clones alone and is incomplete. This repertoire shows about 180,000 clones, 50% to 60% found once; its top ten account for over 12%. Overall study findings and caveats: Alopecia totalis/universalis scalp especially showed more expanded CD8+ clones than normal scalp.

Concerning this clone: The antigen is not known.

Lesional scalp tissue (obtained by punch biopsy) and peripheral blood were collected from alopecia areata patients. V gave up 0 bases and J gave up 4 bases, with 9 bases separating them. The length of the CDR3 is 14 residues. Germline CDR1 LGHNA, CDR2 YNFKEQ. This chain links TRBV4-2 with TRBJ1-2; possibly TRBD1 for D (6 bases). Sequencing used CD4+ T cells sorted from blood, obtained at week 0. This TCR came from a human donor with alopecia areata. The CDR3: CASSQDIQGYGYTF. The CDR3 DNA sequence: TGTGCCAGCAGCCAAGATATACAGGGCTATGGCTACACCTTC.